A selection of T cell receptor beta chains follows, all from one sample in a study of T cell changes during pregnancy in multiple sclerosis. Profiled with immunoSEQ multiplex PCR; TCRdb holds only in-frame clones, not every one. The sample lists 91,000 or so clones; around 93% were seen once. The sequencing here drew on peripheral blood, taken after pregnancy. The receptors shown here come from a female donor with multiple sclerosis, enrolled in a pregnancy study. Both conserved end residues are part of each CDR3. Each record gives: V gene, J gene, D gene, clone size, CDR3 protein, CDR3 DNA. D genes are given only for firm matches. Some rows have no size entry. The others give once, few or many, or a class for an expanded clone.

TRBV29-1	TRBJ1-1	TRBD1	-	CSVFPGTGMTNTEAFF	TGCAGCGTTTTCCCCGGGACAGGGATGACGAACACTGAAGCTTTCTTT
TRBV7-8	TRBJ2-7	TRBD1	-	CASSFTLGQGLSSYEQYF	TGTGCCAGCAGCTTCACGCTTGGACAGGGCCTTAGCTCCTACGAGCAGTACTTC
TRBV5-1	TRBJ2-1	TRBD2	-	CASSLLSSGRLSTEQFF	TGCGCCAGCAGCTTATTGTCTAGCGGGAGGTTGTCCACTGAGCAGTTCTTC
TRBV2	TRBJ1-5	TRBD1	-	CASSRGQGGNQPQHF	TGTGCCAGCAGTAGGGGACAGGGGGGCAATCAGCCCCAGCATTTT
TRBV19	TRBJ1-5	-	-	CASRGVWGSQPQHF	TGTGCCAGTAGAGGGGTTTGGGGCAGTCAGCCCCAGCATTTT
TRBV7-6	TRBJ2-7	-	-	CASSLDPGSREQYF	TGTGCCAGCAGCTTAGATCCGGGGTCACGCGAGCAGTACTTC
TRBV15	TRBJ2-3	TRBD1	-	CATSSGQVKDTQYF	TGTGCCACCAGCAGTGGACAGGTAAAGGATACGCAGTATTTT
TRBV28	TRBJ1-4	-	once	CASSAPRKANEKLFF	TGTGCCAGCAGTGCCCCAAGGAAAGCGAATGAAAAACTGTTTTTT
TRBV19	TRBJ2-7	TRBD1	-	CASSPGQGWHEQYF	TGTGCCAGTAGCCCGGGACAGGGGTGGCACGAGCAGTACTTC
TRBV5-1	TRBJ2-3	TRBD2	once	CASSFSSGTGDTQYF	TGCGCCAGCAGCTTTTCTAGCGGGACTGGAGATACGCAGTATTTT
TRBV5-1	TRBJ1-2	-	-	CASSLSGPPLNYGYTF	TGCGCCAGCAGCTTGAGCGGTCCTCCCCTTAACTATGGCTACACCTTC
TRBV19	TRBJ1-2	TRBD1	-	CASKLTRQGSDYGYTF	TGTGCCAGTAAACTTACACGACAGGGGAGCGACTATGGCTACACCTTC
TRBV23-1	TRBJ1-2	-	-	CASSQSRANNYGYTF	TGCGCCAGCAGTCAGTCCAGGGCTAATAACTATGGCTACACCTTC
TRBV28	TRBJ2-4	-	-	CATNSGGTAKNIQYF	TGTGCCACTAACTCAGGAGGCACCGCCAAAAACATTCAGTACTTC
TRBV13	TRBJ1-3	-	-	CASSLPGSPGNTIYF	TGTGCCAGCAGCTTGCCCGGGAGTCCTGGAAACACCATATATTTT
TRBV19	TRBJ2-7	-	-	CASSPDSIYEQYF	TGTGCCAGTAGCCCGGACAGTATCTACGAGCAGTACTTC
TRBV10-3	TRBJ2-3	-	-	CAISDSRRLTDTQYF	TGTGCCATCAGTGACAGTCGTCGTCTTACAGATACGCAGTATTTT